This T cell receptor beta chain was identified in a study of T cells in Graves' hyperthyroidism and ophthalmopathy. The source material, RNA transcripts, was used to amplify TCR beta CDR3 regions. The HTBI primer set was used in a first-round RT-PCR of the TCR CDR3. TCRdb re-called the multiplex PCR reads through MiXCR, storing one row per CDR3 protein. Of roughly 800,000 distinct CDR3 sequences in the sample, 38% are singletons; the top ten hold 8.9%. In germline, CDR1 is DFQATT, CDR2 SNEGSKA (reference sequence). The ends lost 3 bases at V and 7 bases at J; junction bases unmatched: 9. This CDR3 contains 15 residues. This clonotype was counted at least ten times. Over 18 months, lack of ophthalmopathy progression marked Graves' hyperthyroidism as stable.

This receptor was identified in a man younger than 30 with Graves' hyperthyroidism. Sequencing was performed on blood. The chain combines TRBV20-1 with TRBJ1-6, with 7 nucleotides matching TRBD1. CDR3 DNA: TGCAGTGCTAGGACAGGAGACAGGGTGAATTCACCCCTCCACTTT. It specifies CSARTGDRVNSPLHF.